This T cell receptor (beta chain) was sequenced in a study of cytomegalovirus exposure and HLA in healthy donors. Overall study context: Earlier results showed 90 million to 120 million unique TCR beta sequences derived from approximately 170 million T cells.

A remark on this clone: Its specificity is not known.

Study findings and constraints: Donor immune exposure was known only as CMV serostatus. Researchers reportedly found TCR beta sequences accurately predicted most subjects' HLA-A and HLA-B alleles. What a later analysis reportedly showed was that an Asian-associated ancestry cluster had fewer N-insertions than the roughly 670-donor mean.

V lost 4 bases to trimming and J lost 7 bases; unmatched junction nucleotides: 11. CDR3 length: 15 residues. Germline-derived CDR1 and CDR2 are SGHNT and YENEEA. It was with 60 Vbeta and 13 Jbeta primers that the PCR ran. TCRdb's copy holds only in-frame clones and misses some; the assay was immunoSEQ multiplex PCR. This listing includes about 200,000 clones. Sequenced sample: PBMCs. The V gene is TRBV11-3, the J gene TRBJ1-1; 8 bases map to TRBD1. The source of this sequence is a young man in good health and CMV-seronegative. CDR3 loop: CASSSRTGLSNEAFF. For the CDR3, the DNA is TGTGCCAGCAGCTCTCGGACAGGGCTCTCTAATGAAGCTTTCTTT.